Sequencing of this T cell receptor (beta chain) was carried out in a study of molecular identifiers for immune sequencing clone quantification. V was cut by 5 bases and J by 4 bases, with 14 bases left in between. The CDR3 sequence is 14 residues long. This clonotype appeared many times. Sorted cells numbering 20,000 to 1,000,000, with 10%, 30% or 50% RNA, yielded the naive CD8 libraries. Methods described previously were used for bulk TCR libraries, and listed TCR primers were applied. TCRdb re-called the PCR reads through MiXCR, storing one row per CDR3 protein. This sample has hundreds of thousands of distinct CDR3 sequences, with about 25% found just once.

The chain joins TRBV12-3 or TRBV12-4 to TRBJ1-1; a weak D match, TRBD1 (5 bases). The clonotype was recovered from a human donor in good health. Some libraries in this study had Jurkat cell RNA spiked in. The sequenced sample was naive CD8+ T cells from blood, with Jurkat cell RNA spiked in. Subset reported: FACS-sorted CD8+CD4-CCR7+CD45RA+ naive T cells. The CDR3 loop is CASSTRVDVTEAFF. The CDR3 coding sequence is TGTGCCAGCAGTACCAGGGTTGATGTCACTGAAGCTTTCTTT.